This TCR beta chain was found in a study of vaccination and CD4 T cells after COVID-19. As to this clonotype: What it binds is not known.

With the Oncomine TCR Beta short-read assay, DNA from cultured CD4+ T cells was sequenced. TCRdb processed the PCR reads anew with MiXCR; each CDR3 protein has one entry. The profile shows 7,900 or so distinct CDR3 sequences, roughly 70% of them singletons. Germline CDR1 reads SGHRS; CDR2 reads YFSETQ. The CDR3 totals 17 residues. After removal of 4 bases from V and 0 bases from J, the junction contained 10 bases not matched to a gene. Specified treatment: roughly 10-day PBMC culture with coronavirus spike peptide pools or control peptides (ViraFEST assay). The clonotype originates from a human donor who had recovered from COVID-19. Sequenced input: CD4+ T cells from blood, cultured in vitro. The chain links TRBV5-1 to TRBJ2-3, with 8 bases identical to TRBD2. CDR3 bases: TGCGCCAGCAGCCAAGCTACTAGCGGTACTAGCACAGATACGCAGTATTTT. Its protein product is CASSQATSGTSTDTQYF.